Listed below are T cell receptor beta chains from one sample, sequenced in a study of T cells in Graves' hyperthyroidism and ophthalmopathy. TCRdb analysed the multiplex PCR reads with MiXCR anew, one entry per CDR3 protein. The table shows about 530,000 distinct CDR3 sequences, with under 20% occurring only once. Sequencing was done on a sample of blood. All receptors derive from a woman aged 18-29 years with Graves' ophthalmopathy. CDR3s include the opening cysteine and the closing phenylalanine or tryptophan. The order of the fields is CDR3 length, V gene, J gene, CDR3 protein.

>16|TRBV6-2/TRBV6-3|TRBJ2-1
CASSRPLIYRGNEQFF
>12|TRBV20-1|TRBJ2-3
CSARPKMDTQYF
>11|TRBV30|TRBJ2-7
CAWSSAFEQYF
>15|TRBV20-1|TRBJ2-7
CSAYTGTGKPYEQYF
>15|TRBV3-1|TRBJ2-6
CASSPGQIWANVLTF
>18|TRBV15|TRBJ2-1
CATSRGAGRQGQYNEQFF
>16|TRBV7-9|TRBJ1-2
CASSQSGSPFTYGYTF
>18|TRBV11-3|TRBJ2-4
CASSSGGTSGRSKNIQYF
>15|TRBV29-1|TRBJ2-3
CSVDRGTSGTDTQYF
>16|TRBV4-1|TRBJ2-7
CASSQESLAEFYEQYF
>14|TRBV6-6|TRBJ2-3
CASSYTGYTDTQYF
>15|TRBV5-5|TRBJ2-5
CASSPRTGAIETQYF
>14|TRBV11-3|TRBJ2-1
CASSYRGDYNEQFF
>19|TRBV7-3|TRBJ1-1
CASSLRTRTPRPFNTEAFF
>15|TRBV2|TRBJ1-4
CASTGQGALNEKLFF
>14|TRBV5-4|TRBJ1-1
CASSDPGGTTEAFF
>11|TRBV29-1|TRBJ1-1
CSVGRNTEAFF